This TCR beta chain was captured by sequencing in a study of CD8 T cells in Susac syndrome. Random hexamers served to reverse transcribe roughly 0.45 to 1 ug RNA. TCRdb analysed the immunoSEQ multiplex PCR reads with MiXCR anew, one entry per CDR3 protein. The data contain about 150,000 distinct CDR3 sequences, approximately 95% of them singletons. Trimming pared 3 bases from V and 5 bases from J, leaving 6 bases between. CDR3 length equals 12 residues. The germline V gene encodes CDR1 SNHLY and CDR2 FYNNEI. This clonotype has only a few counts. The sequencing sample was made of CD4+ T cells from PBMCs. The receptor comes from a human donor with Susac syndrome. The chain carries TRBV2 and TRBJ2-3; possibly TRBD2 for D (6 bases). The CDR3 nucleotides are TGTGCCAGCAGTGAGGGGGGAGATACGCAGTATTTT. The encoded protein is CASSEGGDTQYF.